A selection of T cell receptor beta chains follows, all from one sample in a study of cytomegalovirus exposure and HLA in healthy donors. This table comes from immunoSEQ multiplex PCR, and its TCRdb copy is limited to in-frame clones, with some not included. The repertoire holds some 140,000 clones, about 78% seen once, with approximately 1.2% in the top ten. Sequencing input: PBMCs. Receptor source: a man in his forties or fifties in good health and CMV-seronegative. Both conserved end residues are part of each CDR3. A D gene is named only where the DNA matches it firmly. A row's size may be missing; if present it is once, few, many or a size class.

TRBJ1-1 TRBV5-1 NA medium-sized TGCGCCAGCAGCTCGTATGACATTCGAACTGAAGCTTTCTTT CASSSYDIRTEAFF
TRBJ1-2 TRBV19 NA NA TGTGCCAGTAGTACCTTTGATCAGGCGAGCTTCCGTGGCTACACCTTC CASSTFDQASFRGYTF
TRBJ2-5 TRBV5-8 NA NA TGTGCCAGCAGCTTGCAGGTGACGGCGGGGGAGACCCAGTACTTC CASSLQVTAGETQYF
TRBJ2-2 TRBV5-1 TRBD2 NA TGCGCCAGCAGAAATAAACTAGCGGGCGATACCGGGGAGCTGTTTTTT CASRNKLAGDTGELFF
TRBJ1-1 TRBV20-1 TRBD1 NA TGCAGTGCTACAGGGGGCACTGAAGCTTTCTTT CSATGGTEAFF
TRBJ2-7 TRBV19 NA NA TGTGCCAGTAGTAGGGGGCCAAGCTCCTACGAGCAGTACTTC CASSRGPSSYEQYF
TRBJ2-7 TRBV7-2 TRBD2 once TGTGCCAGCAGCTTGGGGGGGAGCGGATGGAGCTACGAGCAGTACTTC CASSLGGSGWSYEQYF
TRBJ2-7 TRBV5-6 TRBD2 NA TGTGCCAGCAGCTTGGTTAGCGGGAGTTTCTCCGAGCAGTACTTC CASSLVSGSFSEQYF
TRBJ2-7 TRBV28 NA NA TGTGCCAGCAGTCCGGAACTAGTCACAAAAGGGTCCGAGCAGTACTTC CASSPELVTKGSEQYF
TRBJ2-2 TRBV7-9 TRBD1 NA TGTGCCAGCAGCCGGGGACAGGGGAGAACCGGGGAGCTGTTTTTT CASSRGQGRTGELFF
TRBJ2-3 TRBV4-3 TRBD2 NA TGCGCCAGCAGCCAAGTCCTAGCGGGGGGCACAGATACGCAGTATTTT CASSQVLAGGTDTQYF
TRBJ2-5 TRBV27 NA NA TGTGCCAGCAGGGGACTGGGCGCCGGGGAGCAAGAGACCCAGTACTTC CASRGLGAGEQETQYF
TRBJ2-5 TRBV2 TRBD1 once TGTGCCAGCAGTTGGGACAGTGGCGAGACCCAGTACTTC CASSWDSGETQYF
TRBJ1-1 TRBV10-3 NA NA TGTGCCATCAGAGACTACGGGGGAAGGGTATCTTTCTTT CAIRDYGGRVSFF
TRBJ1-3 TRBV28 NA NA TGTGCCAGCAGTTCGCCTTCGGGCAGGGCTGGAAACACCATATATTTT CASSSPSGRAGNTIYF
TRBJ2-5 TRBV18 TRBD1 NA TGTGCCAGCTCACCACCGGACCGGGCAGGGGGCTTAGAGACCCAGTACTTC CASSPPDRAGGLETQYF
TRBJ2-2 TRBV5-4 TRBD1 NA TGTGCCAGCACCCTCCGGGACAGCCTACCCGGGGAGCTGTTTTTT CASTLRDSLPGELFF
TRBJ2-6 TRBV11-2 NA NA TGTGCCAGCAGCCAGGGGTCTGGGGCCAACGTCCTGACTTTC CASSQGSGANVLTF
TRBJ1-2 TRBV11-2 TRBD1 NA TGTGCCAGCAGCCTACAGGGGTCCTATGGCTACACCTTC CASSLQGSYGYTF
TRBJ2-7 TRBV4-1 TRBD2 few TGCGCCAGCAGTCCTTCCGGCAGGGAGGGAGGGTACGAGCAGTACTTC CASSPSGREGGYEQYF
TRBJ1-2 TRBV27 NA NA TGTGCCAGCAGTTGGGGGCCTGGCTACACCTTC CASSWGPGYTF
TRBJ2-7 TRBV27 NA NA TGTGCCAGCAGGGCCTATGGACAAAGCTCCTACGAGCAGTACTTC CASRAYGQSSYEQYF
TRBJ2-7 TRBV28 NA NA TGTGCCAGCAGTCCCCCCCTAGCGCGGGAGCAGTACTTC CASSPPLAREQYF
TRBJ2-3 TRBV2 NA NA TGTGCCAGCAGTGAAGACGGACTAAATTCCGATACGCAGTATTTT CASSEDGLNSDTQYF
TRBJ2-6 TRBV5-8 TRBD1 NA TGTGCCAGCAGCTCCCTTAGGGGGCAGAGCTCTGGGGCCAACGTCCTGACTTTC CASSSLRGQSSGANVLTF
TRBJ1-1 TRBV7-9 NA few TGTGCCAGCAGCTTACAGACAGTCTGGAACACTGAAGCTTTCTTT CASSLQTVWNTEAFF
TRBJ2-1 TRBV28 NA NA TGTGCCAGCAGTTCGTACACTACCCCCTACAATGAGCAGTTCTTC CASSSYTTPYNEQFF
TRBJ2-4 TRBV4-1 TRBD1 NA TGCGCCAGCAGCCAACCGACAGGGGGCTTTGGTAACATTCAGTACTTC CASSQPTGGFGNIQYF
TRBJ2-7 TRBV13 NA NA TGTGCCAGCAGTCAGGACAGCTACGAGCAGTACTTC CASSQDSYEQYF
TRBJ2-7 TRBV13 NA NA TGTGCCAGCAGCCAGAACACCGGGAGTTACGAGCAGTACTTC CASSQNTGSYEQYF
TRBJ2-1 TRBV25-1 NA NA TGTGCCAGCAGTGAATCGGGACTCGGCAGAGAGAGATACAATGAGCAGTTCTTC CASSESGLGRERYNEQFF
TRBJ2-2 TRBV4-3 NA NA TGCGCCAGCAGCGGGACTGTCACCGGGGAGCTGTTTTTT CASSGTVTGELFF
TRBJ2-3 TRBV4-1 TRBD2 NA TGCGCCAGCAGCCAAGATCCGACGGCGGGAGGCGCCACAGATACGCAGTATTTT CASSQDPTAGGATDTQYF
TRBJ2-2 TRBV6-1 TRBD1 NA TGTGCCAGCAATGATGACAGGGCTTACACCGGGGAGCTGTTTTTT CASNDDRAYTGELFF
TRBJ2-1 TRBV29-1 TRBD1 NA TGCAGCGTTGAAGTAAGAGGGGACAGGGGCAATGAGCAGTTCTTC CSVEVRGDRGNEQFF
TRBJ2-1 TRBV15 TRBD2 many TGTGCCACCAGTTCACTAGCGGAAAACAATGAGCAGTTCTTC CATSSLAENNEQFF
TRBJ2-5 TRBV5-1 NA NA TGCGCCAGCAGAATGACTCTGCAAGAGACCCAGTACTTC CASRMTLQETQYF
TRBJ2-7 TRBV7-8 TRBD1 NA TGTGCCAGCAGGTACCGGGACAGAACCTACGAGCAGTACTTC CASRYRDRTYEQYF
TRBJ2-3 TRBV27 TRBD1 once TGTGCCAGCAGTTCGACAGGGCTAGCCACAGATACGCAGTATTTT CASSSTGLATDTQYF
TRBJ1-5 TRBV9 NA NA TGTGCCAGCAGCGTAGGACCGGGGATCCAGCCCCAGCATTTT CASSVGPGIQPQHF
TRBJ2-7 TRBV5-4 TRBD1 NA TGTGCCAGCAGCACCCGGACAGGGGGATTATACGAGCAGTACTTC CASSTRTGGLYEQYF
TRBJ2-7 TRBV7-2 NA NA TGTGCCAGCAGCTTAGGTCCGACAATTCGGAAGCAGTACTTC CASSLGPTIRKQYF
TRBJ1-6 TRBV28 NA few TGTGCCAGCAGTTTATCACAGATAGTGAATTCACCCCTCCACTTT CASSLSQIVNSPLHF
TRBJ2-1 TRBV5-1 TRBD1 few TGCGCCAGCAGAGGACAGGGGGCCGGCGATGAGCAGTTCTTC CASRGQGAGDEQFF
TRBJ2-7 TRBV4-3 TRBD2 NA TGCGCCAGCAGCCAAGAACCCATGGGACTATCGATGGTTGAGCAGTACTTC CASSQEPMGLSMVEQYF
TRBJ2-3 TRBV9 NA NA TGTGCCAGTGCGGGATTGGTCACAGATACGCAGTATTTT CASAGLVTDTQYF
TRBJ2-1 TRBV5-1 TRBD1 NA TGCGCCAGTTCAGATCCGGGACAGGGTATTGAGCAGTTCTTC CASSDPGQGIEQFF
TRBJ2-2 TRBV4-1 NA NA TGCGCCAGCAGCCAAGATGGGGCCCCGGTTACCATCTTGGGGACCGGGGAGCTGTTTTTT CASSQDGAPVTILGTGELFF
TRBJ1-1 TRBV28 NA NA TGTGCCAGCAGTTTCGGGCGGGTGAACACTGAAGCTTTCTTT CASSFGRVNTEAFF
TRBJ2-5 TRBV25-1 NA NA TGTGCCAGCAGTCCCGGGACACGCTCGACGGGAGAGACCCAGTACTTC CASSPGTRSTGETQYF
TRBJ1-2 TRBV10-3 TRBD1 NA TGTGCCATCAGTGATGACAGGGGGCTTAATAACTATGGCTACACCTTC CAISDDRGLNNYGYTF
TRBJ1-4 TRBV28 NA NA TGTGCCAGCAGCCTAGGACTCACTAATGAAAAACTGTTTTTT CASSLGLTNEKLFF
TRBJ2-7 TRBV6-6 NA few TGTGCCAGCAGCGGGACTTCTTACGAGCAGTACTTC CASSGTSYEQYF
TRBJ2-5 TRBV19 NA NA TGTGCCAGTAGTATGGGTAGCGGAACGGCCCAGTACTTC CASSMGSGTAQYF
TRBJ2-1 TRBV2 TRBD2 NA TGTGCCAGCATGCTTATAGCGGGAGGGCCCCACAATGAGCAGTTCTTC CASMLIAGGPHNEQFF